One sample yielded the 8 T cell receptor beta chains listed below, sequenced in a study of cytomegalovirus exposure and HLA in healthy donors. Clones were sequenced by immunoSEQ multiplex PCR, and TCRdb holds only the in-frame ones, with some missing. The sample lists hundreds of thousands of clones; 83% were seen once. Sequenced: PBMCs. Receptors were obtained from a woman aged 18-29 years in good health and CMV-seronegative.

The chain couples TRBV27 to TRBJ1-2; D not certain. Germline-derived CDR1 and CDR2 are MNHEY and SMNVEV (reference sequence). This CDR3 spans 13 amino acids. Trimming took off 3 bases at V and 2 bases at J, with 7 bases between the two ends. The CDR3 here is CASSFGRNYGYTF. The DNA of the CDR3 is TGTGCCAGCAGTTTTGGGCGAAACTATGGCTACACCTTC.

The chain is built from TRBV11-3 and TRBJ2-2; D might be TRBD2 (5 bases). Germline lookup yields CDR1 SGHNT and CDR2 YENEEA. V was clipped by 0 bases and J by 5 bases, with 7 bases between them. The CDR3 sequence is 14 residues long. DNA of the CDR3: TGTGCCAGCAGCTTAGACCCGGGGACCGGGGAGCTGTTTTTT. Translating gives CASSLDPGTGELFF.

V gene TRBV6-1 combines with J gene TRBJ2-7; 13 nucleotides agree with TRBD2. The CDR3 is made up of 15 amino acids. The V gene's germline CDR1 is MNHNS and CDR2 SASEGT. The trim removed 6 bases at V and 4 bases at J, leaving 6 bases unmatched. CDR3 sequence reads: CASRDGLAGVYEQYF. The CDR3 coding sequence is TGTGCCAGCAGGGATGGACTAGCGGGAGTTTACGAGCAGTACTTC.

The chain couples TRBV6-5 to TRBJ2-1, with TRBD1 matching 8 bases. V lost 7 bases and J lost 10; bases outside the gene matches: 6. The germline V gene encodes CDR1 MNHEY and CDR2 SVGAGI. CDR3 length equals 12 residues. The CDR3 here is CASTTGGSEQFF. The CDR3 region has the DNA TGTGCCAGCACAACAGGGGGAAGCGAGCAGTTCTTC.

The chain is built from TRBV5-6 and TRBJ1-1; 8 nucleotides match TRBD1. The trim removed 2 bases at V and 1 base at J, leaving 1 base unmatched. Per the germline V gene, CDR1 is SGHDT and CDR2 is YYEEEE. CDR3 length equals 14 residues. The CDR3 DNA reads as TGTGCCAGCAGCTTCGGGACAGGGAACACTGAAGCTTTCTTT. Its protein product is CASSFGTGNTEAFF. Looking up the rest from reference TRBV5-6 and TRBJ1-1 gives the full variable domain: DAGVTQSPTHLIKTRGQQVTLRCSPKSGHDTVSWYQQALGQGPQFIFQYYEEEERQRGNFPDRFSGHQFPNYSSELNVNALLLGDSALYLCASSFGTGNTEAFFGQGTRLTVV.

The rearrangement uses TRBV2 and TRBJ2-7; D not resolved. This CDR3 comprises 16 residues. V was pared by 3 bases and J by 1 base, with 16 bases between. Germline loops: CDR1 SNHLY, CDR2 FYNNEI. CDR3 in amino acids: CASSEGEERLSYEQYF. CDR3 in DNA: TGTGCCAGCAGTGAGGGTGAGGAGAGGCTATCCTACGAGCAGTACTTC.

This chain joins TRBV9 and TRBJ2-1, with TRBD1 matching over 9 bases. The CDR3 totals 15 residues. Per germline, CDR1 SGDLS and CDR2 YYNGEE. The V and J ends lost 5 bases and 4 bases, in that order; junction bases with no gene match: 7. For the CDR3, the DNA is TGTGCCAGCAGTGCGACGGGACAGGGATACAATGAGCAGTTCTTC. Its translation is CASSATGQGYNEQFF.

The chain combines TRBV7-9 with TRBJ2-7; unclear D gene. The V gene's germline CDR1 is SEHNR and CDR2 FQNEAQ (reference sequence). The V end was cut by 4 bases, the J end by 0 bases, with 7 bases between. The CDR3 is 13 amino acids. The DNA of the CDR3 is TGTGCCAGCAGCTCCTCACTCTCCTACGAGCAGTACTTC. This translates into CASSSSLSYEQYF.